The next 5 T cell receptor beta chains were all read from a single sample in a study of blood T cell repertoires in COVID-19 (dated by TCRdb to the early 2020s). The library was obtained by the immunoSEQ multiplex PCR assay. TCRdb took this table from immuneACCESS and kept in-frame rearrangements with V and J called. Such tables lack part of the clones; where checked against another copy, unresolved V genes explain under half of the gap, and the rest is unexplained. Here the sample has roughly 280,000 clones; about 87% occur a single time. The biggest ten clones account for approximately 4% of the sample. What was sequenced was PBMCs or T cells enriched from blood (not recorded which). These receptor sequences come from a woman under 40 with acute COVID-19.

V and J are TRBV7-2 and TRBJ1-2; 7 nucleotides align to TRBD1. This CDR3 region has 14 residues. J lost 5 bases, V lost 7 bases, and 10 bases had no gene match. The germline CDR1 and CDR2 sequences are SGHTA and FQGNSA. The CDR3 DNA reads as TGTGCCAGCACCTCGGACAGGTCCAAGTATGGCTACACCTTC. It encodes CASTSDRSKYGYTF.

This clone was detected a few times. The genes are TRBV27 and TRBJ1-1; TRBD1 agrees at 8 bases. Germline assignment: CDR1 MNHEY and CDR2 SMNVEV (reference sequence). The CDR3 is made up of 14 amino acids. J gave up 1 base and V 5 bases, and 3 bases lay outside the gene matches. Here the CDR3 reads CASSAGQANTEAFF. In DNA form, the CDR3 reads TGTGCCAGCAGTGCGGGACAGGCGAACACTGAAGCTTTCTTT.

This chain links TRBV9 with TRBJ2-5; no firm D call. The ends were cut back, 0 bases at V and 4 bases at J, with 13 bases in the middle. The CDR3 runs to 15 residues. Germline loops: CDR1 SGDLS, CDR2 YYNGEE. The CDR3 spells CASSVGPDPGETQYF. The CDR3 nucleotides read TGTGCCAGCAGCGTAGGCCCAGACCCGGGAGAGACCCAGTACTTC.

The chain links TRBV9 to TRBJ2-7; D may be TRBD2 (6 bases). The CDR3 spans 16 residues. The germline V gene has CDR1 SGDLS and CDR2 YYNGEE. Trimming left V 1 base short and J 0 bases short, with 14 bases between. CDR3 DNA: TGTGCCAGCAGCGTAAAGTTCGACGGGAGCTCCTACGAGCAGTACTTC. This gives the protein CASSVKFDGSSYEQYF.

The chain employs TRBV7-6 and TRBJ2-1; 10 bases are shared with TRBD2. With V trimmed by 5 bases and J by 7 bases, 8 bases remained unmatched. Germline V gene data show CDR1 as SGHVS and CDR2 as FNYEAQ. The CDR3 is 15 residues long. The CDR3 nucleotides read TGTGCCAGCAGCCCAGCGGGAGGGCCGACGAATGAGCAGTTCTTC. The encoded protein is CASSPAGGPTNEQFF.